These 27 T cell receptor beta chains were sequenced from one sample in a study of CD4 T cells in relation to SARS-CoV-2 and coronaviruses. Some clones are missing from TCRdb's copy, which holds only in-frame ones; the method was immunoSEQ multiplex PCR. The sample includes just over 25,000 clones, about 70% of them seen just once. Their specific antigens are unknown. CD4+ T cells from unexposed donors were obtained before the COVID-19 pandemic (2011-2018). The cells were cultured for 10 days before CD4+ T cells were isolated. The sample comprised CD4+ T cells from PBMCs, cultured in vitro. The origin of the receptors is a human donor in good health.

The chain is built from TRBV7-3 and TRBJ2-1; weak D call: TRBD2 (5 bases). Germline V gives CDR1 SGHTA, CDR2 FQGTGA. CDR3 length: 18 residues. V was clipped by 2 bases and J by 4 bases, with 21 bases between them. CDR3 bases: TGTGCCAGCAGCTTAGAGTGGCGGCCGACCGGGATTTACAATGAGCAGTTCTTC. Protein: CASSLEWRPTGIYNEQFF.

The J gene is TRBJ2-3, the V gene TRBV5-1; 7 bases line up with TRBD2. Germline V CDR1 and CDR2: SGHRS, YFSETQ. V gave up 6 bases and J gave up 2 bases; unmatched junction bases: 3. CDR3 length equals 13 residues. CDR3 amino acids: CASNGRSTDTQYF. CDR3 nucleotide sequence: TGCGCCAGCAACGGGAGGTCCACAGATACGCAGTATTTT.

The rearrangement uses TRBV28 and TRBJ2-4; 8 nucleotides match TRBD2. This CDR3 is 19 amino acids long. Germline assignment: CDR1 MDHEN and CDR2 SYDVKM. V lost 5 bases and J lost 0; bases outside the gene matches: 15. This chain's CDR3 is CASSPTSVAGSLAKNIQYF. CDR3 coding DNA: TGTGCCAGCAGTCCCACGTCGGTAGCGGGATCCCTAGCCAAAAACATTCAGTACTTC.

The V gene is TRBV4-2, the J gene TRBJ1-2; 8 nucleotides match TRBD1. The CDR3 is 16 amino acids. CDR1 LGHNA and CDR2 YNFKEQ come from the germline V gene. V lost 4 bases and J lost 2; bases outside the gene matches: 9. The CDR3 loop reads CASSLLVDRDNYGYTF. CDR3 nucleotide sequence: TGTGCCAGCAGCCTACTAGTGGACAGGGACAACTATGGCTACACCTTC.

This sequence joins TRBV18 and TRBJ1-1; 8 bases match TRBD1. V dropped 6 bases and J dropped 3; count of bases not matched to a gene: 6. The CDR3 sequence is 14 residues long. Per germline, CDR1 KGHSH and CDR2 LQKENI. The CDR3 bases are TGTGCCAGCTCGCCGCGGACAGGGTACACTGAAGCTTTCTTT. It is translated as CASSPRTGYTEAFF.

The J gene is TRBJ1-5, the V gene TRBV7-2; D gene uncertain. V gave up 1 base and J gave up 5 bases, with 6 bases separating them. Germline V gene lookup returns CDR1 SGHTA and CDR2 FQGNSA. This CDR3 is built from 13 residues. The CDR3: CASSLGQDQPQHF. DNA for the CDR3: TGTGCCAGCAGCTTAGGGCAGGATCAGCCCCAGCATTTT.

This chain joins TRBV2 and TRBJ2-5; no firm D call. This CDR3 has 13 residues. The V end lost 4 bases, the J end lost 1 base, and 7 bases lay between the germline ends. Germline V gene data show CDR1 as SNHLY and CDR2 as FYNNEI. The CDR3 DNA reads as TGTGCCAGCAGTGTGATGACCCAAGAGACCCAGTACTTC. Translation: CASSVMTQETQYF.

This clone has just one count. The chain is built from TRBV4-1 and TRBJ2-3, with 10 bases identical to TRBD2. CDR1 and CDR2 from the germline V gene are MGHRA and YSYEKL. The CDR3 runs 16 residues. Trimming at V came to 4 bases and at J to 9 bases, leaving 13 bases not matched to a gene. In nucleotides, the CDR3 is TGCGCCAGCAGCCCGAAGAGGGGAGCGGGAGGGGAAACGCAGTATTTT. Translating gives CASSPKRGAGGETQYF.

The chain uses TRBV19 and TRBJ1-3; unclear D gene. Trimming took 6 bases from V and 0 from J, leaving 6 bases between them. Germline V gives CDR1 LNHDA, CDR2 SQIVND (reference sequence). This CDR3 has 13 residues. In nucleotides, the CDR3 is TGTGCCAGTAGATATTACTCTGGAAACACCATATATTTT. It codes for CASRYYSGNTIYF.

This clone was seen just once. CDR3 DNA: TGTGCCAGCTCACCACCAAGGGGGGGCGCGTATCGCAAGGGAAACACCATATATTTT. Protein product: CASSPPRGGAYRKGNTIYF. This chain uses TRBV18 with TRBJ1-3, with D possibly matching TRBD1 (6 bases). Per the germline V gene, CDR1 is KGHSH and CDR2 is LQKENI. The CDR3 totals 19 residues. V lost 0 bases to trimming and J lost 4 bases, with 22 bases between them.

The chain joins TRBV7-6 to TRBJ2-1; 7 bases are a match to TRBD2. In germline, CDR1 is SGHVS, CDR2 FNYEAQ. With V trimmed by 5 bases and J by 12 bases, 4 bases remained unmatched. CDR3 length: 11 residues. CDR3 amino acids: CASSTPGGQFF. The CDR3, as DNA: TGTGCCAGCAGCACCCCGGGGGGGCAGTTCTTC.

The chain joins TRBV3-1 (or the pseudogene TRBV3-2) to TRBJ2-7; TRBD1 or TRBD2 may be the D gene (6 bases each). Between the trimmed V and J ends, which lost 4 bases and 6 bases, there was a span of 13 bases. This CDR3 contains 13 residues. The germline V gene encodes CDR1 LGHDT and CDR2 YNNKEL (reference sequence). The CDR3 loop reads CASSPRGGGEQYF. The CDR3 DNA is TGTGCCAGCAGCCCTCGAGGGGGAGGCGAGCAGTACTTC.

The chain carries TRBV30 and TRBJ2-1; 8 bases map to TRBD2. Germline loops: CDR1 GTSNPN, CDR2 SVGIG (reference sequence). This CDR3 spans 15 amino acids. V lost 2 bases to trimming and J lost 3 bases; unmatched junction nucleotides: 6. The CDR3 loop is CAWSSLGLDYNEQFF. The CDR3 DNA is TGTGCCTGGAGTAGTCTGGGACTAGACTACAATGAGCAGTTCTTC.

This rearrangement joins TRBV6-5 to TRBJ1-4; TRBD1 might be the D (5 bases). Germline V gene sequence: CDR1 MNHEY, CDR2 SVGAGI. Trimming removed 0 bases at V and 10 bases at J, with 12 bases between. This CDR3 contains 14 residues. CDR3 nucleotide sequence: TGTGCCAGCAGTTACTCGGTCGGGGGTGGAAAACTGTTTTTT. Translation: CASSYSVGGGKLFF.

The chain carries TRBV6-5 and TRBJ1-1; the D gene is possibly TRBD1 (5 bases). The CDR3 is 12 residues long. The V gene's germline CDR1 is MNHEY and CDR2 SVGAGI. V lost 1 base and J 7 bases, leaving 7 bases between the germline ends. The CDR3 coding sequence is TGTGCCAGCAGTTACTTGGGGGTTGAAGCTTTCTTT. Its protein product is CASSYLGVEAFF.

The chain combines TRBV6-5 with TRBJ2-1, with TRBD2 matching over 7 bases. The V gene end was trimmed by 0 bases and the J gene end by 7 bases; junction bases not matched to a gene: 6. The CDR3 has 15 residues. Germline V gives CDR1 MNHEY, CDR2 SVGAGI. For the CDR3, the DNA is TGTGCCAGCAGTTACTCCTTCGCCGGGGGGAATGAGCAGTTCTTC. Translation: CASSYSFAGGNEQFF.

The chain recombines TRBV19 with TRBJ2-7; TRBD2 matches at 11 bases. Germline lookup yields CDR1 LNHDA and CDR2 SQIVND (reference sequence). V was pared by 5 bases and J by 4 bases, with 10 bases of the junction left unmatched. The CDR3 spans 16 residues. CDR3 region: CASSRLAGTLLYEQYF. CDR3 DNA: TGTGCCAGTAGTCGACTAGCGGGAACCCTGCTTTACGAGCAGTACTTC.

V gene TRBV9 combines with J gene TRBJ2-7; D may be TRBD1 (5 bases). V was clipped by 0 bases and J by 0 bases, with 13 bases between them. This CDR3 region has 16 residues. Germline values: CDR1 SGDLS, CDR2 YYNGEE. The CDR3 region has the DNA TGTGCCAGCAGCGTAGGGACATCGATCGACTCCTACGAGCAGTACTTC. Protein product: CASSVGTSIDSYEQYF.

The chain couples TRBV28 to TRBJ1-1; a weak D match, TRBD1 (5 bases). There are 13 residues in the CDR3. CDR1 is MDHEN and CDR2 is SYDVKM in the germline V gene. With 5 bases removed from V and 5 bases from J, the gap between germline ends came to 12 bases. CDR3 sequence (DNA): TGTGCCAGCAGTACGCAGGGATATACTGAAGCTTTCTTT. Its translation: CASSTQGYTEAFF.

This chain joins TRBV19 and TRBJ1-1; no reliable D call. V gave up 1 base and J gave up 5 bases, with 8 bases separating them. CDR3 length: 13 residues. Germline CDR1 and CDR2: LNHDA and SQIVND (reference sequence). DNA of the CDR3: TGTGCCAGTAGTATAGTAGGAGGGACTGAAGCTTTCTTT. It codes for CASSIVGGTEAFF. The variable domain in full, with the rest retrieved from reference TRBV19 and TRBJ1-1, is DGGITQSPKYLFRKEGQNVTLSCEQNLNHDAMYWYRQDPGQGLRLIYYSQIVNDFQKGDIAEGYSVSREKKESFPLTVTSAQKNPTAFYLCASSIVGGTEAFFGQGTRLTVV.

CDR3: CASSLGGPEDNEQFF. CDR3 bases: TGCGCCAGCAGCTTGGGGGGTCCGGAGGACAATGAGCAGTTCTTC. The chain joins TRBV5-1 to TRBJ2-1, with D possibly TRBD2 on 5 matching bases. This CDR3 has 15 amino acids. With 0 bases removed from V and 5 bases from J, the gap between germline ends came to 12 bases. Germline V gene lookup returns CDR1 SGHRS and CDR2 YFSETQ. Complete variable domain (other parts from reference TRBV5-1 and TRBJ2-1): KAGVTQTPRYLIKTRGQQVTLSCSPISGHRSVSWYQQTPGQGLQFLFEYFSETQRNKGNFPGRFSGRQFSNSRSEMNVSTLELGDSALYLCASSLGGPEDNEQFFGPGTRLTVL.

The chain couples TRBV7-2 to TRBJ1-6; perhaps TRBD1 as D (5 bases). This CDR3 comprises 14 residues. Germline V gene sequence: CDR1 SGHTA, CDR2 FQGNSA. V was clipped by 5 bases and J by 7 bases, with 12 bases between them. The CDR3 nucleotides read TGTGCCAGCAGCACCCGGGACGGCAATTCACCCCTCCACTTT. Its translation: CASSTRDGNSPLHF.

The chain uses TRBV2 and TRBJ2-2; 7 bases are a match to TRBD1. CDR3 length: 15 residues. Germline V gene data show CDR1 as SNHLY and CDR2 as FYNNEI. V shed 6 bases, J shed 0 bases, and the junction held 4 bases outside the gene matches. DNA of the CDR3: TGTGCCAGCAGAATCGGGACAGCGAACACCGGGGAGCTGTTTTTT. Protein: CASRIGTANTGELFF.

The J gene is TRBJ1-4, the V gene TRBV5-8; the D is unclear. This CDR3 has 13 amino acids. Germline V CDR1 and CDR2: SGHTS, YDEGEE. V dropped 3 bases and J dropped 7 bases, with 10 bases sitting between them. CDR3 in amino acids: CASSWVPREKLFF. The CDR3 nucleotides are TGTGCCAGCAGCTGGGTCCCGCGTGAAAAACTGTTTTTT. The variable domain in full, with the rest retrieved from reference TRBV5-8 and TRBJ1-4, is EAGVTQSPTHLIKTRGQQATLRCSPISGHTSVYWYQQALGLGLQFLLWYDEGEERNRGNFPPRFSGRQFPNYSSELNVNALELEDSALYLCASSWVPREKLFFGSGTQLSVL.

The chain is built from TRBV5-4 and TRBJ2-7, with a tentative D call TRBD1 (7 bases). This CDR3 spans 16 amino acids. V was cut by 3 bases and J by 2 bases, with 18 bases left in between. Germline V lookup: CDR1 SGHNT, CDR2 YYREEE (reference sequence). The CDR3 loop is CASSSGVGQVTYEQYF. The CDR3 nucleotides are TGTGCCAGCAGCTCGGGGGTAGGACAGGTCACCTACGAGCAGTACTTC.

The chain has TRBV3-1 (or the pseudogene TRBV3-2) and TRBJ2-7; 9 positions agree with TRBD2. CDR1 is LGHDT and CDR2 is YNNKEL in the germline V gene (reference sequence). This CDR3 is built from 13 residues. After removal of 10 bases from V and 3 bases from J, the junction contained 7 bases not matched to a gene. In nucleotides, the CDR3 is TGTGCCAATGTAGCGGGGGTACTCTACGAGCAGTACTTC. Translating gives CANVAGVLYEQYF.

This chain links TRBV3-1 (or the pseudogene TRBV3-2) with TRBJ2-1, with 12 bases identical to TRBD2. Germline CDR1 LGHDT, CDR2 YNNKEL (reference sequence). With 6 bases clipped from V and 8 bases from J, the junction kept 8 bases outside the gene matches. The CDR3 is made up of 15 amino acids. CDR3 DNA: TGTGCCAGCAGACCTAGCGGGGGGGCTTTCGATGAGCAGTTCTTC. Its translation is CASRPSGGAFDEQFF.